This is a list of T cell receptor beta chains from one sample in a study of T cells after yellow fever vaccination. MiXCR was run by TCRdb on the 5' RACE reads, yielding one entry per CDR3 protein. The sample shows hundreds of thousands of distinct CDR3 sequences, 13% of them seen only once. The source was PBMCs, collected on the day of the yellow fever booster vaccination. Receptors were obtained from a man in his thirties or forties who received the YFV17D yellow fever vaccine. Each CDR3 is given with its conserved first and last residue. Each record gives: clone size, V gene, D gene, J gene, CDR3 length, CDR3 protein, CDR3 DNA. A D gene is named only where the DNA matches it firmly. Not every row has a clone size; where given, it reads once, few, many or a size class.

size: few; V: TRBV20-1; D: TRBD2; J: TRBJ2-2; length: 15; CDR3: CSAKTSGRATGELFF; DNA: TGCAGTGCTAAGACTAGCGGGAGGGCCACCGGGGAGCTGTTTTTT
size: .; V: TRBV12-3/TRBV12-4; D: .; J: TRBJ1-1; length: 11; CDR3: CASTKGTEAFF; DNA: TGTGCCAGCACCAAAGGGACTGAAGCTTTCTTT
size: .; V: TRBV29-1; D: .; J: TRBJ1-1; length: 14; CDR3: CSVHPGMRNTEAFF; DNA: TGCAGCGTCCACCCCGGAATGCGGAACACTGAAGCTTTCTTT
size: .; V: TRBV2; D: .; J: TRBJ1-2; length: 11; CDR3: CASTPRRGYTF; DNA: TGTGCCAGCACCCCCCGTAGAGGCTACACCTTC
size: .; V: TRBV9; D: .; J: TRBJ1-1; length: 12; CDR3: CASSGGGAEAFF; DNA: TGTGCCAGCAGCGGAGGAGGCGCTGAAGCTTTCTTT
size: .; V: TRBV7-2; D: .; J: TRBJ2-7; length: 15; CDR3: CASSPRGAVAEEQYF; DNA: TGTGCCAGCAGCCCTAGAGGAGCGGTAGCGGAAGAGCAGTACTTC
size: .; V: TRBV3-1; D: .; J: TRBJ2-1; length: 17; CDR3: CASRPYSGSSSYNEQFF; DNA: TGTGCCAGCAGACCTTATAGCGGTTCTAGCTCCTACAATGAGCAGTTCTTC
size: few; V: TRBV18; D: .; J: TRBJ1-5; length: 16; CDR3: CASSPERSYSNQPQHF; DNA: TGTGCCAGCTCACCAGAGAGAAGTTATAGCAATCAGCCCCAGCATTTT
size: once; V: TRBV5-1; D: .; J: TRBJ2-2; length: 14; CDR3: CASSPGSRDGELFF; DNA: TGCGCCAGCAGCCCCGGGAGTCGGGACGGGGAGCTGTTTTTT
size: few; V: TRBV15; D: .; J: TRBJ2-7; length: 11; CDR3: CATSTGPEQYF; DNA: TGTGCCACCAGCACAGGCCCCGAGCAGTACTTC
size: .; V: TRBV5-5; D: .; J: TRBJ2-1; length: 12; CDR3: CASSFGAVEQFF; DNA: TGTGCCAGCAGCTTTGGAGCGGTGGAGCAGTTCTTC
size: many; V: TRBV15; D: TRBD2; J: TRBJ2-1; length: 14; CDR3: CATSIDPSGSKQFF; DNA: TGTGCCACCAGCATAGACCCTAGCGGGAGTAAGCAGTTCTTC
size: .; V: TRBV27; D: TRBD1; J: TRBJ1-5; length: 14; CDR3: CASSQTGGVQPQHF; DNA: TGTGCCAGCAGTCAGACAGGGGGCGTGCAGCCCCAGCATTTT
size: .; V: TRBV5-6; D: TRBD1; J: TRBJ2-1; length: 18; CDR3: CASSPTLWDRGNYNEQFF; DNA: TGTGCCAGCAGCCCCACTTTATGGGACAGGGGGAACTACAATGAGCAGTTCTTC
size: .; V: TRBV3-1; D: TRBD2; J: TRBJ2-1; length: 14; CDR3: CASSQVRLALEQFF; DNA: TGTGCCAGCAGCCAAGTAAGACTAGCGCTGGAGCAGTTCTTC
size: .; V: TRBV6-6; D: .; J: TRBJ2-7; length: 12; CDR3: CATAKGGYEQYF; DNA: TGTGCCACCGCAAAGGGGGGTTACGAGCAGTACTTC
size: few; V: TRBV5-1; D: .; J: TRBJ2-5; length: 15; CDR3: CASSLLPTGKETQYF; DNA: TGCGCCAGCAGCTTGCTACCAACAGGGAAAGAGACCCAGTACTTC
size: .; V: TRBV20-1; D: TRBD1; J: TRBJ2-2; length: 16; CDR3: CSARGAATGPTGELFF; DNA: TGCAGTGCTAGAGGGGCGGCGACAGGGCCCACCGGGGAGCTGTTTTTT
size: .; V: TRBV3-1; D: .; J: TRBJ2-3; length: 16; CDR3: CASSQDLLAVTDTQYF; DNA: TGTGCCAGCAGCCAAGATTTACTAGCTGTAACAGATACGCAGTATTTT
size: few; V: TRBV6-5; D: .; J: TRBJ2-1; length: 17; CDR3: CASSYSLETETYNEQFF; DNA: TGTGCCAGCAGTTACTCGTTAGAGACAGAGACCTACAATGAGCAGTTCTTC
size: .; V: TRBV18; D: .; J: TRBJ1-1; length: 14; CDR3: CASSPKEDNTEAFF; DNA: TGTGCCAGCTCCCCTAAGGAGGATAACACTGAAGCTTTCTTT
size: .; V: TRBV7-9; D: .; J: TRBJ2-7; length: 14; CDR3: CASSRIGQTYEQYF; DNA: TGTGCCAGCAGCCGAATTGGCCAAACCTACGAGCAGTACTTC
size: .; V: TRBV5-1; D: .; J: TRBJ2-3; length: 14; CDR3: CASCLGGSTDTQYF; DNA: TGCGCCAGCTGCCTTGGGGGGAGCACAGATACGCAGTATTTT
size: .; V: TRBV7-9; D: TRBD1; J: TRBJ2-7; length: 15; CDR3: CASSLGQGDTYEQYF; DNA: TGTGCCAGCAGCTTAGGACAGGGAGACACCTACGAGCAGTACTTC
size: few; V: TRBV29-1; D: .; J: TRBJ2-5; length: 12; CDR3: CSLWVAPETQYF; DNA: TGCAGCCTTTGGGTAGCCCCAGAGACCCAGTACTTC
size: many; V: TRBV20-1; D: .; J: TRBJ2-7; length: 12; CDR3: CSAIVSSYEQYF; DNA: TGCAGTGCTATCGTTAGCTCCTACGAGCAGTACTTC
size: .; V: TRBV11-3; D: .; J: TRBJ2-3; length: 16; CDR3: CASSLVRGDQLHTQYF; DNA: TGTGCCAGCAGCTTAGTGCGGGGCGACCAGCTCCATACGCAGTATTTT
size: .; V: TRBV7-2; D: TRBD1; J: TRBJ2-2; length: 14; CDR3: CASSTRQGSGELFF; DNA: TGTGCCAGCAGCACCCGACAGGGTTCCGGGGAGCTGTTTTTT
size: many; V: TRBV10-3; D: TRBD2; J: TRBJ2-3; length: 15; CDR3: CAISLAGVGTDTQYF; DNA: TGTGCCATCAGTTTAGCGGGAGTAGGCACAGATACGCAGTATTTT
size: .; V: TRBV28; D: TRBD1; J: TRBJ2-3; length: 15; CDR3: CASSSPGQGTDTQYF; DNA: TGTGCCAGCAGTAGTCCGGGACAGGGGACAGATACGCAGTATTTT
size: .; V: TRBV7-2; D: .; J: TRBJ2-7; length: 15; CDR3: CASSLAADRLYEQYF; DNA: TGTGCCAGCAGCTTAGCGGCGGACAGACTTTACGAGCAGTACTTC
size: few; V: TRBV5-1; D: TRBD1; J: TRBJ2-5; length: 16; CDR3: CASSLADRGEQETQYF; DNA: TGCGCCAGCAGCTTGGCCGACAGGGGGGAGCAAGAGACCCAGTACTTC
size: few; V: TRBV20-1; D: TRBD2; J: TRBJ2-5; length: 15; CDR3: CSATGGTKLQETQYF; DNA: TGCAGTGCGACGGGGGGGACGAAACTTCAAGAGACCCAGTACTTC
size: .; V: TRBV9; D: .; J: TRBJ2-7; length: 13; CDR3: CASSVDTMGEQYF; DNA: TGTGCCAGCAGCGTAGACACGATGGGCGAGCAGTACTTC
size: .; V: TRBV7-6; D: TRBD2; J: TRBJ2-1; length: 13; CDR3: CASSLVREGEQFF; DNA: TGTGCCAGCAGCTTAGTTCGGGAGGGTGAGCAGTTCTTC
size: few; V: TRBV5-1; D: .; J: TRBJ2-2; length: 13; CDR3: CASSFRNTGELFF; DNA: TGCGCCAGCAGCTTCAGGAACACCGGGGAGCTGTTTTTT
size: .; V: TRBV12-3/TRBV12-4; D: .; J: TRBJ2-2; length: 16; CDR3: CASSLRQERITGELFF; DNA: TGTGCCAGCAGTTTAAGGCAGGAGCGCATAACCGGGGAGCTGTTTTTT
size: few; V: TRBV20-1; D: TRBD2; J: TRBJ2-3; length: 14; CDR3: CSATPPGGADTQYF; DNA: TGCAGTGCGACCCCCCCTGGGGGGGCAGATACGCAGTATTTT
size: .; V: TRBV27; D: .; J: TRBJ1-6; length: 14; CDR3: CASSWRDANSPLHF; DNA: TGTGCCAGCAGTTGGAGGGACGCTAATTCACCCCTCCACTTT
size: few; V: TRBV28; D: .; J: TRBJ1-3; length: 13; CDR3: CASNPGRLNTIYF; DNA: TGTGCCAGCAATCCGGGACGCCTAAACACCATATATTTT
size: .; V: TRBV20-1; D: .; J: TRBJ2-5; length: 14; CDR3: CSARRVGGQETQYF; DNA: TGCAGTGCTAGACGGGTGGGCGGTCAAGAGACCCAGTACTTC
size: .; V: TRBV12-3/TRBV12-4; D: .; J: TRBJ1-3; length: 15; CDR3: CASSLSPGSGNTIYF; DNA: TGTGCCAGCAGTTTATCCCCAGGTTCTGGAAACACCATATATTTT
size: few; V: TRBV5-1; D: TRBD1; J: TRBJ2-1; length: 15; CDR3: CASSLEDRAFNEQFF; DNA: TGCGCCAGCAGCTTGGAGGACAGGGCCTTCAATGAGCAGTTCTTC
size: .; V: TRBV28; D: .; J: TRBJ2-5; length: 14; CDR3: CASTPSGRDETQYF; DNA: TGTGCCAGCACCCCTTCCGGGAGAGATGAGACCCAGTACTTC
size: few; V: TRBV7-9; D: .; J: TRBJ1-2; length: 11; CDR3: CASSEVRGYTF; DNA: TGTGCCAGCAGCGAGGTCCGTGGCTACACCTTC
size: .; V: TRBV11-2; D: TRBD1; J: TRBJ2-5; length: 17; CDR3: CASSLGTGMRRQETQYF; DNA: TGTGCCAGCAGCTTAGGGACAGGGATGCGGAGGCAAGAGACCCAGTACTTC
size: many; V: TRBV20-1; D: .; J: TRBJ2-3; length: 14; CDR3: CSASGSNGRDTQYF; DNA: TGCAGTGCTAGTGGTTCTAACGGACGGGATACGCAGTATTTT
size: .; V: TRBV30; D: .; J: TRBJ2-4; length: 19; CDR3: CAWSVPPSRETKAKNIQYF; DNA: TGTGCCTGGAGTGTCCCGCCTAGTCGGGAAACCAAAGCCAAAAACATTCAGTACTTC
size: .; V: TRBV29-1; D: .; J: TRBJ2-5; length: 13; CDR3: CSVENRLVETQYF; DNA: TGCAGCGTTGAAAACCGTTTAGTCGAGACCCAGTACTTC
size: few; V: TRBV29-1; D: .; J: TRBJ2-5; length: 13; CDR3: CTPKSRLWETQYF; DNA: TGCACCCCGAAGTCCCGACTCTGGGAGACCCAGTACTTC
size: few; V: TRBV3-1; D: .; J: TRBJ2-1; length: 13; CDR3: CASSKEDNPEQFF; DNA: TGTGCCAGCAGCAAGGAGGACAACCCTGAGCAGTTCTTC
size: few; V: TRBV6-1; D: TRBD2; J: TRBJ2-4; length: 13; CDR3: CASNPGRGNIQYF; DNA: TGTGCCAGCAATCCCGGGAGGGGAAACATTCAGTACTTC
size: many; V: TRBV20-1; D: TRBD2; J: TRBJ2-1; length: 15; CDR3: CSAATSGRADNEQFF; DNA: TGCAGTGCTGCTACTAGCGGGAGGGCTGACAATGAGCAGTTCTTC
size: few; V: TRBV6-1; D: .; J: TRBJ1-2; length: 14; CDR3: CASSRTVFNYGYTF; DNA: TGTGCCAGCAGCCGGACAGTGTTTAACTATGGCTACACCTTC
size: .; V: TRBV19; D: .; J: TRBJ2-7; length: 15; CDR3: CASSSRGTSTYEQYF; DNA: TGTGCCAGTAGTAGCAGGGGAACGTCAACCTACGAGCAGTACTTC
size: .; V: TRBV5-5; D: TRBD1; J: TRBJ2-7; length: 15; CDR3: CASSLQGSRSYEQYF; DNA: TGTGCCAGCAGCCTACAGGGGTCCCGCTCCTACGAGCAGTACTTC